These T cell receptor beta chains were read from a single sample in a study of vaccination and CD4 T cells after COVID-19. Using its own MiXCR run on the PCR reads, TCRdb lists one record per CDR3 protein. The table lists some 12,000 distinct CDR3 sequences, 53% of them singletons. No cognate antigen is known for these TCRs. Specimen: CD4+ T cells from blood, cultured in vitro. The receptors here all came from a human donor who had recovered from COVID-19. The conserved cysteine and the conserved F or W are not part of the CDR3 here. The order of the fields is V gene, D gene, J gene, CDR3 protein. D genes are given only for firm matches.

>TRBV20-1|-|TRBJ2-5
SAPGTGGTQY
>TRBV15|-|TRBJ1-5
ATTSTRQYSNQPQH
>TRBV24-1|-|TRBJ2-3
ATSDGKGVGHTQY
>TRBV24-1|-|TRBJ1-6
ATSEKRTSSSYNSPLH
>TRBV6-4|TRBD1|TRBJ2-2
ASSARQGDTGELF
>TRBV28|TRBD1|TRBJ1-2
ATQGVGFGYT
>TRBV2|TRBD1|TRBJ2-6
ASSEDRGRSGANVLT
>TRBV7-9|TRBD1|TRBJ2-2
ASSRTGAGELF
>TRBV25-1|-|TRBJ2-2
ASSEEGRVTGELF
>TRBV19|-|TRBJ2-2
ASSPAWGSDTGELF
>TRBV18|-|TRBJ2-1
ASSPATGNLNEQF
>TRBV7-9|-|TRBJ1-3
ASSSNRAPGNTIY
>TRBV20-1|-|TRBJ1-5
SARDYKQVNQPQH
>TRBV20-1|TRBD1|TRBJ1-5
SARGDRIDQPQH
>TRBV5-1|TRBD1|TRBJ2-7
ASSLAGQGYEQY
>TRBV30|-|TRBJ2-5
AWNGQGPQETQY
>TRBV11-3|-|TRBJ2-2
ASSENTGELF
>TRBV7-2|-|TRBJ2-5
ASSLATGRHGETQY
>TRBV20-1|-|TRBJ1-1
SARNPHPNTEAF
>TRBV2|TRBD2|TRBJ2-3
ASSERLADTDTQY
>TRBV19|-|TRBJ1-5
ASSPVSENQPQH
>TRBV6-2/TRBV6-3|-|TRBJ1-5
ASSYRQGFYQPQH
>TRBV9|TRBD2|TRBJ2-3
ASSVGAGAGGTDTQY
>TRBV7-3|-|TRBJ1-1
ASSLSPQNTEAF
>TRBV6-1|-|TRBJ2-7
ASSAEQLPTEQY
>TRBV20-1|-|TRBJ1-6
SARETGNSPLH
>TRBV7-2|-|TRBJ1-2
ASKGSGTYGGYGYT
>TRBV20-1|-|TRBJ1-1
SAIRQVIEAF
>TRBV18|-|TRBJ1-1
ASSPAQGTYTEAF
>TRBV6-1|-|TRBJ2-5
ASSIQGTSTRETQY
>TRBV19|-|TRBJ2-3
ASSTASLDTQY
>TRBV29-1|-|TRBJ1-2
SVGSDDGYT